This T cell receptor beta chain was identified in a study of blood T cell repertoires in COVID-19. Germline V gene lookup returns CDR1 SGHRS and CDR2 YFSETQ. The trim removed 1 base at V and 5 bases at J, leaving 7 bases unmatched. The CDR3 contains 16 residues. Sequencing used immunoSEQ multiplex PCR; TCRdb keeps in-frame clones, though not all of them. The table includes some 67,000 clones, about nine tenths detected once. The rearrangement links TRBV5-1 to TRBJ2-1; 9 bases agree with TRBD2. The receptor's source is a man in his fifties with active COVID-19. Sequenced input: peripheral blood. The CDR3 DNA is TGCGCCAGCAGCTTGTCGCCTAGCGGGACCAACAATGAGCAGTTCTTC. It codes for CASSLSPSGTNNEQFF.